Shown below are 25 T cell receptor beta chains from a single sample sequenced in a study of T cell changes during pregnancy in multiple sclerosis. Measured with immunoSEQ multiplex PCR; TCRdb has only the in-frame clones, and not every one. This sample yields approximately 53,000 clones, of which around nine tenths are seen a single time; under 0.3% belongs to the top ten. The source was CD4+ T cells from peripheral blood mononuclear cells, collected in the second trimester of pregnancy. These receptors were obtained from a female donor with multiple sclerosis, enrolled in a pregnancy study.

V gene TRBV15 combines with J gene TRBJ1-5, with 7 nucleotides matching TRBD1. V shed 4 bases, J shed 6 bases, and the junction held 6 bases outside the gene matches. CDR1 LNHNV and CDR2 YYDKDF come from the germline V gene (reference sequence). The CDR3 has 14 residues. The DNA of the CDR3 is TGTGCCACCAGCACGAGTCAGGGGGGTCAGCCCCAGCATTTT. It is translated as CATSTSQGGQPQHF.

This sequence joins TRBV11-2 and TRBJ2-7; 7 bases are shared with TRBD2. The V segment lost 3 bases and the J segment 4 bases; nucleotides outside the gene matches: 6. The germline V gene has CDR1 SGHAT and CDR2 FQNNGV. The CDR3 totals 14 residues. The CDR3 DNA is TGTGCCAGCAGCTTGGGGAGGGGCATTTACGAGCAGTACTTC. This gives the protein CASSLGRGIYEQYF.

The chain couples TRBV28 to TRBJ1-5, with a tentative D call TRBD1 (6 bases). Germline CDR1 reads MDHEN; CDR2 reads SYDVKM. V was shortened by 8 bases and J by 11 bases, with 22 bases between the two germline ends. This CDR3 is built from 14 residues. The chain's CDR3 is CASQSSRDTWSQHF. The CDR3 DNA reads as TGTGCCAGCCAAAGCTCTAGGGACACCTGGTCCCAGCATTTT.

V and J are TRBV19 and TRBJ1-5; D unclear. CDR3 length: 13 amino acids. V was pared by 1 base and J by 4 bases, with 5 bases between. CDR1 LNHDA and CDR2 SQIVND come from the germline V gene (reference sequence). CDR3 sequence (DNA): TGTGCCAGTAGTATAGGCAGAAATCAGCCCCAGCATTTT. This sequence encodes CASSIGRNQPQHF.

V usage is TRBV5-8 and J usage is TRBJ1-5; TRBD1 aligns across 9 bases. The J segment lost 4 bases and the V segment lost 3 bases, leaving 5 bases of the junction unmatched. Germline V gene lookup returns CDR1 SGHTS and CDR2 YDEGEE. The CDR3 totals 15 residues. The CDR3 nucleotides read TGTGCCAGCAGCTCCACAGGGGGCAGGAATCAGCCCCAGCATTTT. This sequence encodes CASSSTGGRNQPQHF.

The V call is TRBV13, the J call TRBJ2-5; TRBD2 aligns across 8 bases. Looked up from germline, CDR1 is PRHDT and CDR2 is FYEKMQ (reference sequence). The V segment lost 1 base and the J segment 4 bases; nucleotides outside the gene matches: 11. There are 17 residues in the CDR3. CDR3 amino acids: CASSLARGRGGGETQYF. CDR3 sequence (DNA): TGTGCCAGCAGCTTAGCTCGAGGACGGGGGGGCGGAGAGACCCAGTACTTC. Combining the CDR3 with reference TRBV13 and TRBJ2-5 gives the whole variable domain AAGVIQSPRHLIKEKRETATLKCYPIPRHDTVYWYQQGPGQDPQFLISFYEKMQSDKGSIPDRFSAQQFSDYHSELNMSSLELGDSALYFCASSLARGRGGGETQYFGPGTRLLVL.

The J gene is TRBJ1-2, the V gene TRBV5-5; D not certain. Per the germline V gene, CDR1 is SGHKS and CDR2 is YYEKEE (reference sequence). CDR3 size: 14 residues. V gave up 7 bases and J gave up 3 bases, with 16 bases separating them. CDR3 residues: CASDIDTTDYGYTF. In nucleotides, the CDR3 is TGTGCCAGCGACATAGACACAACGGACTATGGCTACACCTTC.

The chain has TRBV2 and TRBJ2-7, with TRBD2 matching over 7 bases. Germline loops: CDR1 SNHLY, CDR2 FYNNEI. The trim removed 7 bases at V and 3 bases at J, leaving 9 bases unmatched. The CDR3 extends over 14 amino acids. In DNA form, the CDR3 reads TGTGCCAGCAACTCGGGACTACTGATCTACGAGCAGTACTTC. This encodes CASNSGLLIYEQYF. The full variable domain, rest sourced from reference TRBV2 and TRBJ2-7, is EPEVTQTPSHQVTQMGQEVILRCVPISNHLYFYWYRQILGQKVEFLVSFYNNEISEKSEIFDDQFSVERPDGSNFTLKIRSTKLEDSAMYFCASNSGLLIYEQYFGPGTRLTVT.

The V gene is TRBV2, the J gene TRBJ1-5; 8 bases are a match to TRBD1. The CDR3 has 15 amino acids. The J segment lost 5 bases and the V segment lost 2 bases, leaving 5 bases of the junction unmatched. Germline-derived CDR1 and CDR2 are SNHLY and FYNNEI. The CDR3 DNA sequence: TGTGCCAGCAGTGAAATGGCAGGGGGCGATCAGCCCCAGCATTTT. This gives the protein CASSEMAGGDQPQHF.

The chain combines TRBV6-1 with TRBJ1-4, with D perhaps matching TRBD1 (5 bases). The length of the CDR3 is 15 residues. V was trimmed by 4 bases and J by 8 bases, leaving 17 bases between them. Germline values: CDR1 MNHNS, CDR2 SASEGT. The DNA of the CDR3 is TGTGCCAGCAGTGTGTTTCAGGGATTTGGAGAAAAACTGTTTTTT. Its protein is CASSVFQGFGEKLFF.

The chain couples TRBV15 to TRBJ1-4, with 9 bases matching TRBD1. This CDR3 contains 14 residues. Germline lookup yields CDR1 LNHNV and CDR2 YYDKDF (reference sequence). V was clipped by 4 bases and J by 13 bases; unmatched bases: 10. CDR3 sequence reads: CATSTRQGDGRLFF. In DNA form, the CDR3 reads TGTGCCACCAGCACCCGACAGGGGGATGGGAGACTGTTTTTT. The whole variable domain, remainder taken from reference TRBV15 and TRBJ1-4, is DAMVIQNPRYQVTQFGKPVTLSCSQTLNHNVMYWYQQKSSQAPKLLFHYYDKDFNNEADTPDNFQSRRPNTSFCFLDIRSPGLGDTAMYLCATSTRQGDGRLFFGSGTQLSVL.

The chain combines TRBV18 with TRBJ2-1, with TRBD1 identical over 11 bases. There are 15 residues in the CDR3. Germline loops: CDR1 KGHSH, CDR2 LQKENI. V trimming: 3 bases; J trimming: 7 bases; junction bases outside the gene matches: 5. CDR3 sequence: CASSPGQGVVNEQFF. The CDR3 nucleotides read TGTGCCAGCTCACCGGGACAGGGGGTTGTTAATGAGCAGTTCTTC.

The rearrangement joins TRBV14 to TRBJ2-3, with D possibly TRBD1 on 6 matching bases. Trimming pared 6 bases from V and 2 bases from J, leaving 12 bases between. The germline CDR1 and CDR2 sequences are SGHDN and FVKESK. The CDR3 loop spans 14 amino acids. For the CDR3, the DNA is TGTGCCAGCAGTCCTAGGACAGTCACAGATACGCAGTATTTT. It encodes CASSPRTVTDTQYF.

This clone was seen a single time. The chain couples TRBV5-6 to TRBJ2-7; 11 nucleotides agree with TRBD1. J gave up 3 bases and V 5 bases, and 7 bases lay outside the gene matches. Per the germline V gene, CDR1 is SGHDT and CDR2 is YYEEEE. The CDR3 sequence is 15 residues long. This CDR3 reads CASRGRDRGFYEQYF. The CDR3 nucleotides are TGTGCCAGCAGGGGCCGGGACAGGGGGTTCTACGAGCAGTACTTC.

The chain carries TRBV6-5 and TRBJ1-3; TRBD1 might be the D (6 bases). CDR3 size: 14 residues. Germline assignment: CDR1 MNHEY and CDR2 SVGAGI. Between the trimmed V and J ends, which lost 7 bases and 1 base, there was a span of 11 bases. The CDR3 DNA is TGTGCCAGCAAGCCAGGGGTTTCTGGAAACACCATATATTTT. It codes for CASKPGVSGNTIYF.

The V and J genes are TRBV6-5 and TRBJ1-1, with TRBD1 as a possible D gene (6 bases). Germline CDR1 MNHEY, CDR2 SVGAGI. This CDR3 spans 16 amino acids. Deletions cut 0 bases from V and 10 bases from J, with 21 bases between. The CDR3, as DNA: TGTGCCAGCAGTTACTCGATGGGGGCCCCGGACGAAGGAGCTTTCTTT. Protein product: CASSYSMGAPDEGAFF.

This chain joins TRBV29-1 and TRBJ2-5; D possibly corresponds to TRBD1 (5 bases). The CDR3 loop spans 11 amino acids. V was clipped by 8 bases and J by 2 bases, with 9 bases between them. Germline loops: CDR1 SQVTM, CDR2 ANQGSEA. This CDR3 is CSSRQQETQYF. CDR3 DNA sequence: TGCAGCTCCCGACAGCAAGAGACCCAGTACTTC.

V gene TRBV28 combines with J gene TRBJ2-2; 12 positions match TRBD2. The CDR3 loop spans 18 amino acids. CDR1 MDHEN and CDR2 SYDVKM come from the germline V gene. V dropped 6 bases and J dropped 3; count of bases not matched to a gene: 11. Written as DNA, the CDR3 is TGTGCCAGCAGCCTCCGACTTTCTAGCGGGGGGGACACCGGGGAGCTGTTTTTT. It is translated as CASSLRLSSGGDTGELFF.

The chain combines TRBV21-1 with TRBJ2-5; TRBD1 is the table's D call, not checked against the DNA. TRBV21-1 is shown as a pseudogene. The CDR3 spans 17 residues. The CDR3 here is CASSTPFPLATQETQYF. The DNA for the CDR3 is TGTGCCAGCAGCACCCCGTTCCCCCTGGCCACCCAAGAGACCCAGTACTTC.

This chain connects TRBV10-3 to TRBJ2-1, with D unresolved. V lost 6 bases and J 4 bases, leaving 16 bases between the germline ends. Germline lookup yields CDR1 ENHRY and CDR2 SYGVKD. The CDR3 is 15 residues long. The CDR3 nucleotides read TGTGCCATCAGGGCCGCCACCTCTCAATACAATGAGCAGTTCTTC. Translating it yields CAIRAATSQYNEQFF.

V is TRBV29-1 and J is TRBJ1-1; D not certain. Germline CDR1 SQVTM, CDR2 ANQGSEA. Trimming shortened V by 2 bases and J by 3 bases, and 16 bases separated the two germline ends. This CDR3 has 15 amino acids. For the CDR3, the DNA is TGCAGCGTTGAAAGCGTCCGGAGTTGGGACACTGAAGCTTTCTTT. It yields the protein CSVESVRSWDTEAFF.

The V and J genes are TRBV5-4 and TRBJ2-7; D gene unclear. Looked up from germline, CDR1 is SGHNT and CDR2 is YYREEE (reference sequence). CDR3 size: 14 residues. The V gene lost 2 bases and the J gene lost 2 bases, with 11 bases spanning the gap. The CDR3 DNA follows: TGTGCCAGCAGCTTTCCCGGGTCCCCCTACGAGCAGTACTTC. Its translation: CASSFPGSPYEQYF.

This clone was found once. The V gene is TRBV6-1, the J gene TRBJ2-5; 9 positions match TRBD1. This CDR3 has 14 residues. The germline CDR1 and CDR2 sequences are MNHNS and SASEGT. V lost 6 bases and J lost 5; bases outside the gene matches: 7. The CDR3 region is CASRNRGRMETQYF. The DNA of the CDR3 is TGTGCCAGCAGAAACAGGGGGCGGATGGAGACCCAGTACTTC.

The chain has TRBV7-9 and TRBJ2-7; 9 bases are a match to TRBD1. The ends lost 5 bases at V and 2 bases at J; junction bases unmatched: 10. The CDR3 sequence is 16 residues long. Germline CDR1 and CDR2: SEHNR and FQNEAQ (reference sequence). This chain's CDR3 is CASSAWGGQGPYEQYF. In nucleotides, the CDR3 is TGTGCCAGCAGCGCCTGGGGGGGACAGGGACCCTACGAGCAGTACTTC.

This chain links TRBV29-1 with TRBJ2-3; TRBD2 might be the D (7 bases). The length of the CDR3 is 12 residues. Germline assignment: CDR1 SQVTM and CDR2 ANQGSEA. The germline V and J ends were trimmed by 4 bases and 8 bases, with 13 bases remaining between them. The CDR3 DNA is TGCAGCGTTGGACTGGGGGGGCGTACGCAGTATTTT. Its translation is CSVGLGGRTQYF.